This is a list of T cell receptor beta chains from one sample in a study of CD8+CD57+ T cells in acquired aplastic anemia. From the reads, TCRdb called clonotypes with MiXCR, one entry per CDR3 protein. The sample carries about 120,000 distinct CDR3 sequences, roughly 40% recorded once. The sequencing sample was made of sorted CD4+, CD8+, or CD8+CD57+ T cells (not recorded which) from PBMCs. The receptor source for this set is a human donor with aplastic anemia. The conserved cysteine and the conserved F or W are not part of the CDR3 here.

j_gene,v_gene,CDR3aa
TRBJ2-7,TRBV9,ASSEGQGTEQY
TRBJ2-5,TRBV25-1,ASIAAGGPFRETQY
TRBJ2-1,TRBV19,ASSIGQGGEQF
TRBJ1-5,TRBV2,ASSGDREGNQPQH
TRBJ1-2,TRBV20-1,SITGGDYGYT
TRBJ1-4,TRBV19,ASSISWGTGTGVNEKLF
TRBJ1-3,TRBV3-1,ASSQDGVGGIGNTIY
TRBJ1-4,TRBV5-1,ASSSRQGGEKLF
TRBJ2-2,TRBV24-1,ATSDTTGLNTGELF
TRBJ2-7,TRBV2,ASSGVLARTHEQY
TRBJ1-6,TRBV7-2,ASSPDRVGSPLH
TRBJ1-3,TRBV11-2,ASRGGPGSGNTIY
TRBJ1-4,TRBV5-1,ASSPLGTGGEKLF
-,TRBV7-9,ASRSDPYNEQF
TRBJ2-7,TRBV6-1,ASRRTRTTYEQY
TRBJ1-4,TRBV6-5,ARSSLTGGNVKLF
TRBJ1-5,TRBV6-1,ASSPYRGLQPQH
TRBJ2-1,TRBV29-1,SVVTSGGHQF
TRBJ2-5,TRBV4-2,ASSQAVTGGNQETQY
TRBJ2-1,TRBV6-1,ASEVHRGGYSYNEQF
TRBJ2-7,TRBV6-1,ASSRLGEQY
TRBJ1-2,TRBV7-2,ASSLGGTGKGYT
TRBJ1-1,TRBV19,ASRQGITMNTEAF
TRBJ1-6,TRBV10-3,ASFGGANNSPLH
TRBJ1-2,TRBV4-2,ASSQDRRALYGYT
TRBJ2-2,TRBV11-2,ASTTGGAYTGELF
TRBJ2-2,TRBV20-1,SASDERGNTGELF
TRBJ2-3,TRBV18,ASSPQGAARDTQY
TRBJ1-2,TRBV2,ASRRGAGSYGYT
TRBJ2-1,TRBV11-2,ASSLEAGFSNEQF
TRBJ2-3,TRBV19,ASSLDRTTQY
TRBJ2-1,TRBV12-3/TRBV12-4,ASSLDSQNEQF
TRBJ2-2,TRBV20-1,SASPGAGELF
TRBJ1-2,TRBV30,AWGRDREIGYT
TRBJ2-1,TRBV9,ASSGEEIEQF
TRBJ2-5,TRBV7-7,ASSIYRKETQY
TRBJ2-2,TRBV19,ASSIARGYSGELF
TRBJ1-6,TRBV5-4,ASSLRGTYNSPLH
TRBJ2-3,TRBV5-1,ASMSAGRTDTQY
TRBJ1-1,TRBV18,ASSPGLLWATEAF
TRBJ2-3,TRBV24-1,ATSDPRTSTDTQY
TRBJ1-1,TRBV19,ASSFSTFGRNTEAF
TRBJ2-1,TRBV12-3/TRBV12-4,ASSLALGSSYNEQF
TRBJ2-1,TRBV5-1,ASQAGTEIYNEQF